Detailed here is one TCR beta chain. The antigen remains unidentified. Compared with germline, one end of the junction differs, possibly owing to a read error. Distinct nucleotide sequences in the sample also encode this CDR3. CDR3 size: 14 residues. Germline V gene data show CDR1 as ENHRY and CDR2 as SYGVKD. Donors included only healthy HIV-negative adults lacking recent acute infections or vaccinations. A CD45RA+ naive subset and a CD45RA-negative memory subset were split from CD4+ cells. The sample is drawn from a study of shared clonotypes between healthy human individuals. Findings and limits, study-wide: Blood alone was sampled, and tissue repertoires likely differ.

Clones were sequenced by immunoSEQ multiplex PCR, and TCRdb holds only the in-frame ones, with some missing. The data show around 2.5 million clones, over 85% seen once. Sequencing was done on a sample of naive CD4+ T cells from PBMCs. As to subset: CD45RA+ positively selected. The chain couples TRBV10-3 to TRBJ2-7, with D tentatively TRBD2 (5 bases). The clonotype originates from a man aged 18 to 30 in good health. Some clones in this sample may be carry-over from other donors' samples. The CDR3, as DNA: TGTGCCATCAGCGAGTCGAGGGCCGACTACGAGCAGTACTTC. Encoded protein: CAISESRADYEQYF.